This T cell receptor (beta chain) was captured by sequencing in a study of cytomegalovirus exposure and HLA in healthy donors. Study-level results: A missense DCLRE1C variant was associated with V- and J-gene trimming of TCR beta chains in a later analysis, and an independent cohort replicated the association.

CDR1 is SNHLY and CDR2 is FYNNEI in the germline V gene. V was trimmed by 8 bases and J by 3 bases, leaving 5 bases between them. The CDR3 contains 10 residues. The study ran its PCR with 60 Vbeta and 13 Jbeta primers. The method was immunoSEQ multiplex PCR; TCRdb's version includes in-frame clones alone and lacks a portion of them. Of about 150,000 clones in the sample, more than 75% were seen once. This clone has a handful of counts. Its antigen remains unknown. The chain has TRBV2 and TRBJ2-7; D unresolved. This clonotype was sampled from a man aged 25 to 40 in good health and CMV-seropositive. Sequencing was carried out using PBMCs. DNA for the CDR3: TGTGCCAGCTCTTTCTACGAGCAGTACTTC. This sequence encodes CASSFYEQYF.